This T cell receptor beta chain was sequenced for a study of T cells after yellow fever vaccination. General study findings and limits: On re-exposure, the response was weaker but peaked faster, at day 5 versus 15.

This clonotype showed up many times. Antigen: not known. Germline V lookup: CDR1 LGHNA, CDR2 YSLEER. Trimming cost V 1 base and J 4 bases, with 9 bases left between them. CDR3 length: 14 residues. A 5'RACE template-switching step, the method used to make TCR cDNA, added a universal primer site and UMIs. Using its own MiXCR run on the 5' RACE reads, TCRdb lists one record per CDR3 protein. The sample yields roughly 170,000 distinct CDR3 sequences, about 6% seen once. This TCR was recovered from a man between 18 and 35 years old who received the YFV17D yellow fever vaccine. The starting material was CD4+ T cells sorted from PBMCs, obtained on the day of the first yellow fever vaccination. This chain uses TRBV4-3 with TRBJ2-3; D gene unclear. The DNA of the CDR3 is TGCGCCAGCAGCCAAGCCCCAGGCCCAGATACGCAGTATTTT. The encoded protein is CASSQAPGPDTQYF.